This entry is about one TCR beta chain. CDR3 length: 13 residues. Cohort 3 donors were reported recovered after two negative PCRs, clearance, or symptom resolution. This sample was taken from a study of blood T cell repertoires in COVID-19. Study-wide background: T cells, B-cell-depleted T cells, or PBMCs provided the cDNA or gDNA that served as material.

Per the original methods: Amplifying reference gene primers gave estimates of nucleated cell counts. Clones were read by immunoSEQ multiplex PCR, and TCRdb kept only the in-frame ones, dropping some. V and J calls and clone size are copied from that table; D and trimming were computed from the DNA. The table lists over 200,000 clones, about 81% of them singletons. Sequences were obtained from PBMCs or T cells enriched from blood (not recorded which). The source of this sequence is a man aged 35-49 years who had recovered from COVID-19. This chain connects TRBV1 to TRBJ2-3; the table calls TRBD2, which could not be checked here. TRBV1 represents a pseudogene. The CDR3: CTSSCLLPDTQYF. CDR3 bases: TGCACCAGCAGCTGTTTACTACCAGATACGCAGTATTTT.